This entry describes one T cell receptor (beta chain). The data are from a study of blood T cell repertoires in COVID-19. Whole-study context: Spain, Italy and the United States supplied samples that represented acute and convalescent COVID-19. PBMCs, B-cell-depleted T cells, or T cells provided the cDNA or gDNA that made up the material.

In the original workflow: Reference gene primer amplification in the assay estimated nucleated cell counts. TCRdb keeps only in-frame clones here, not all; method: immunoSEQ multiplex PCR. That table supplies the V and J calls and clone size; D and trimming were determined from the DNA. The sample records around 300,000 clones, around four fifths being singletons. This CDR3 is 16 amino acids long. Trimming took 5 bases from V and 0 from J, leaving 13 bases between them. Germline V lookup: CDR1 KGHDR, CDR2 SFDVKD. Sequencing was carried out using peripheral blood. V and J are TRBV24-1 and TRBJ1-3, with a possible D match to TRBD1 (6 bases). This TCR derives from a man under 40 with active or convalescent COVID-19. The CDR3 sequence: CATSALGTLSGNTIYF. The CDR3 DNA reads TGTGCCACCAGTGCCCTAGGGACACTCTCTGGAAACACCATATATTTT.